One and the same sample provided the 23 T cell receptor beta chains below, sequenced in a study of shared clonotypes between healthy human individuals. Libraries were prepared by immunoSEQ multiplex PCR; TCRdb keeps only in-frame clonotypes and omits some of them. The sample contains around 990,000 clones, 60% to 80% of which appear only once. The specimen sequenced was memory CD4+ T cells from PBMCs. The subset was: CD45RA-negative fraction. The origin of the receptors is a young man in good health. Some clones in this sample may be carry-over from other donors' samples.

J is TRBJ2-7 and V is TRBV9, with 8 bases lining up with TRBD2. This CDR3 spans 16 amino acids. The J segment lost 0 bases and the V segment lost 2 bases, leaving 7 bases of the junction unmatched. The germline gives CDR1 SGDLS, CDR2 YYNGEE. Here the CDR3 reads CASSVTSGEVSYEQYF. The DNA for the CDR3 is TGTGCCAGCAGCGTTACTAGCGGTGAGGTCTCCTACGAGCAGTACTTC.

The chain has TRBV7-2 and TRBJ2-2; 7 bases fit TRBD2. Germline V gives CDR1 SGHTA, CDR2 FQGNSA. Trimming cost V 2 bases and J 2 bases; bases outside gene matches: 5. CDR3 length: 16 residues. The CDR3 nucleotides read TGTGCCAGCAGCTTACAGGGAGGGTCAAACACCGGGGAGCTGTTTTTT. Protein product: CASSLQGGSNTGELFF.

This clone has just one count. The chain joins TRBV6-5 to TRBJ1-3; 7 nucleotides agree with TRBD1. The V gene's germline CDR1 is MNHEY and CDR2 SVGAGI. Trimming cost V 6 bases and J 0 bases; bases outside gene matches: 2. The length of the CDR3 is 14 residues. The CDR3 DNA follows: TGTGCCAGCAGGACAGGGAACTCTGGAAACACCATATATTTT. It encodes CASRTGNSGNTIYF.

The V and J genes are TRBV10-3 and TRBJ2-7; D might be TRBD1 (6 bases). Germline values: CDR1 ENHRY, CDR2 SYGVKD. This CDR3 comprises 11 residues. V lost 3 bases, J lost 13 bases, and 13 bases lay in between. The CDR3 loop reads CAISDTGHRYF. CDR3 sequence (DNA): TGTGCCATCAGTGATACGGGACACCGTTACTTC.

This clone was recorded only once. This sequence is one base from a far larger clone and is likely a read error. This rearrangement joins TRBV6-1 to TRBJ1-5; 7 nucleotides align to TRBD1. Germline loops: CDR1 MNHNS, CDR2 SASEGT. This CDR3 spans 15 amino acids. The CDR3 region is CASSGQTGHSQLQHF. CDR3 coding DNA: TGTGCCAGCAGTGGGCAGACAGGGCATAGTCAGCTCCAGCATTTT.

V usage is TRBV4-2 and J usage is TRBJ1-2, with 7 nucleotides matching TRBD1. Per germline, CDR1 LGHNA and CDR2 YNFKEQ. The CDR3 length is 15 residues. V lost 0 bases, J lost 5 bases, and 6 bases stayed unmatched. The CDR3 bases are TGTGCCAGCAGCCAAGATCTTCCAGGGGGTTATGGCTACACCTTC. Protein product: CASSQDLPGGYGYTF.

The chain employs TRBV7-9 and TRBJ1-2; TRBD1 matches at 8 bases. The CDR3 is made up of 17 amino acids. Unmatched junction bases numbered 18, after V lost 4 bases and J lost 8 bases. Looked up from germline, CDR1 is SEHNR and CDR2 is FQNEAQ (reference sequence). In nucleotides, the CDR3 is TGTGCCAGCAGCTCCACAGCCCCGACAGGGGCAAGTGGCGGCTACACCTTC. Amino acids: CASSSTAPTGASGGYTF. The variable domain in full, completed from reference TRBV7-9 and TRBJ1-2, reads DTGVSQNPRHKITKRGQNVTFRCDPISEHNRLYWYRQTLGQGPEFLTYFQNEAQLEKSRLLSDRFSAERPKGSFSTLEIQRTEQGDSAMYLCASSSTAPTGASGGYTFGSGTRLTVV.

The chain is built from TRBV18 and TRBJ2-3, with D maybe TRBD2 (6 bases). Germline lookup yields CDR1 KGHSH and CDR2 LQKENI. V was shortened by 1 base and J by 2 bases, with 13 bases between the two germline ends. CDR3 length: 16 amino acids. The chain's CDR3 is CASSPLPSEYTDTQYF. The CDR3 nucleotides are TGTGCCAGCTCACCACTGCCTAGCGAGTACACAGATACGCAGTATTTT.

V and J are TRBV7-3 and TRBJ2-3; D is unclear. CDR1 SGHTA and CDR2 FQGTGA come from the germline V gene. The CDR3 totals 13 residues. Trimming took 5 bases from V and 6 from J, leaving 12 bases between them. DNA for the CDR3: TGTGCCAGCAGCGCGGTGGGTTGGGATACGCAGTATTTT. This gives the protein CASSAVGWDTQYF.

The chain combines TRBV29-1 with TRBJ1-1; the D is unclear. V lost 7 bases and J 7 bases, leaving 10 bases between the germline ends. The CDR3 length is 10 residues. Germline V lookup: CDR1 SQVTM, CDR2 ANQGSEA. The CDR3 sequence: CSATTGEAFF. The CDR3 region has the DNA TGCAGCGCCACAACGGGTGAAGCTTTCTTT. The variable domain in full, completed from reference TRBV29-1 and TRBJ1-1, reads SAVISQKPSRDICQRGTSLTIQCQVDSQVTMMFWYRQQPGQSLTLIATANQGSEATYESGFVIDKFPISRPNLTFSTLTVSNMSPEDSSIYLCSATTGEAFFGQGTRLTVV.

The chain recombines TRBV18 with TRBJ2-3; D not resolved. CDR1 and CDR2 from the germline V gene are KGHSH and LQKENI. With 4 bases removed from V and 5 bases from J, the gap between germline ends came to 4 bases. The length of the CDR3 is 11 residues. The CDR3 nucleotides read TGTGCCAGCTCACTAGAAGATACGCAGTATTTT. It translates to CASSLEDTQYF.

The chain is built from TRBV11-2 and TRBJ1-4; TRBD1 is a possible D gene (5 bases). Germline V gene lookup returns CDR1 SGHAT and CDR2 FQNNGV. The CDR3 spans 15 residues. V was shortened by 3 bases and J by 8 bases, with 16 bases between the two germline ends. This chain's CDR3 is CASSFTAGYGEKLFF. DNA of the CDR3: TGTGCCAGCAGCTTCACAGCAGGGTACGGCGAAAAACTGTTTTTT.

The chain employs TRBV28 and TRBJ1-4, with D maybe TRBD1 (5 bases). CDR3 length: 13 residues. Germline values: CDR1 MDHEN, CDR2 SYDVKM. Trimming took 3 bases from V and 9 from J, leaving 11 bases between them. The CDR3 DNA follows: TGTGCCAGCAGTTTTGGACACGTAAAAAAACTGTTTTTT. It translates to CASSFGHVKKLFF. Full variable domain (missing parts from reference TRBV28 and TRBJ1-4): DVKVTQSSRYLVKRTGEKVFLECVQDMDHENMFWYRQDPGLGLRLIYFSYDVKMKEKGDIPEGYSVSREKKERFSLILESASTNQTSMYLCASSFGHVKKLFFGSGTQLSVL.

CDR3 sequence (DNA): TGTGCCAGCAGTGAAGTATTGGGGGGCACCGGGGAGCTGTTTTTT. Amino acid sequence: CASSEVLGGTGELFF. V is TRBV6-1 and J is TRBJ2-2; D possibly corresponds to TRBD2 (6 bases). The germline gives CDR1 MNHNS, CDR2 SASEGT. V was cut by 1 base and J by 4 bases, with 10 bases left in between. CDR3 size: 15 residues.

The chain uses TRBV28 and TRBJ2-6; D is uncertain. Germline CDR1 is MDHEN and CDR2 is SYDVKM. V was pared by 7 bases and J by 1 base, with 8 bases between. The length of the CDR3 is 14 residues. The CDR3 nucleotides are TGTGCCAGCAAAACCTCATCTGGGGCCAACGTCCTGACTTTC. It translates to CASKTSSGANVLTF. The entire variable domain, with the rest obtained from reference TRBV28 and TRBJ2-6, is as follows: DVKVTQSSRYLVKRTGEKVFLECVQDMDHENMFWYRQDPGLGLRLIYFSYDVKMKEKGDIPEGYSVSREKKERFSLILESASTNQTSMYLCASKTSSGANVLTFGAGSRLTVL.

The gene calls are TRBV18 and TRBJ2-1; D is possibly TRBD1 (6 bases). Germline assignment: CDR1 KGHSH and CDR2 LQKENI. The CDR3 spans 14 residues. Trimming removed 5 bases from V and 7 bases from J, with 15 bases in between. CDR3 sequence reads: CASSEVQGRNEQFF. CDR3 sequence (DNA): TGTGCCAGCTCAGAAGTACAGGGAAGGAATGAGCAGTTCTTC. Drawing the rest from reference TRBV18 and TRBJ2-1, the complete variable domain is NAGVMQNPRHLVRRRGQEARLRCSPMKGHSHVYWYRQLPEEGLKFMVYLQKENIIDESGMPKERFSAEFPKEGPSILRIQQVVRGDSAAYFCASSEVQGRNEQFFGPGTRLTVL.

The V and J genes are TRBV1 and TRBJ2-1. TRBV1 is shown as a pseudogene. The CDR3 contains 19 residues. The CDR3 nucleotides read TGCACCAGCAGCCAACCAACCCACCGGGACCCCGAGGTGTTAGATGAGCAGTTCTTC. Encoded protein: CTSSQPTHRDPEVLDEQFF.

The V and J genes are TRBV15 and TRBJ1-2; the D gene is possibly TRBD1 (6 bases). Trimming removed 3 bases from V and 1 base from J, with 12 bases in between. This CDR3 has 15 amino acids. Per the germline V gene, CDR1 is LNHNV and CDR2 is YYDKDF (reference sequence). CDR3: CATSREEGHNYGYTF. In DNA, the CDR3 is TGTGCCACCAGCAGGGAGGAGGGACATAACTATGGCTACACCTTC.

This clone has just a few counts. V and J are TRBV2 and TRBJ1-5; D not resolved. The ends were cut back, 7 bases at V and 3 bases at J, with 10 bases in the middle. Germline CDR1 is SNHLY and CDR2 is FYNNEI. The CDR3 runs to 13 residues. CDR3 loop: CASKIGINQPQHF. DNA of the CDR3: TGTGCCAGCAAGATAGGGATCAATCAGCCCCAGCATTTT.

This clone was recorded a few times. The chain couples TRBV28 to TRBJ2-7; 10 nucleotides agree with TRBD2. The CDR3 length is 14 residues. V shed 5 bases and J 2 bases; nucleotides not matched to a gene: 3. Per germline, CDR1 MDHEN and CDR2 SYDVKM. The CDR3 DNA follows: TGTGCCAGCAGTGAAGCGGGAGGGCCCTACGAGCAGTACTTC. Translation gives CASSEAGGPYEQYF.

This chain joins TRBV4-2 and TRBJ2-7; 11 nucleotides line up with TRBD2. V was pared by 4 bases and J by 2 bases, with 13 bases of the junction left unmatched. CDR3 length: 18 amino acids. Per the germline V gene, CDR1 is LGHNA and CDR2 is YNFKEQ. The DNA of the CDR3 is TGTGCCAGCAGCCCGACTCCCGTGAAGACTAGCGGGACCTACGAGCAGTACTTC. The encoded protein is CASSPTPVKTSGTYEQYF.

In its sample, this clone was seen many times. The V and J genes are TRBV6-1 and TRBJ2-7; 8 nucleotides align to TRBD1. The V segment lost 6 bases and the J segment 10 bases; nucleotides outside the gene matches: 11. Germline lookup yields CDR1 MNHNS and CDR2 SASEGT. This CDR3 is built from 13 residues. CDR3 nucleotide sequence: TGTGCCAGCAGCGCCGACAGGGGATGGGGTCAGTACTTC. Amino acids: CASSADRGWGQYF.

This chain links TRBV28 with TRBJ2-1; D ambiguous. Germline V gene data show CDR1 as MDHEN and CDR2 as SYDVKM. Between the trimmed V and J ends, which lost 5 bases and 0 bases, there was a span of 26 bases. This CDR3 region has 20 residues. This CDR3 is CASSPHSLIIKTPSYNEQFF. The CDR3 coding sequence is TGTGCCAGCAGTCCCCATTCATTGATTATTAAAACCCCCTCCTACAATGAGCAGTTCTTC.